This T cell receptor (beta chain) was identified in a study of vaccination and CD4 T cells after COVID-19. This sample's treatment: 10-day PBMC culture with coronavirus spike peptide pools or control peptides (ViraFEST assay). About this clonotype: The antigen is undetermined.

CDR1 is MNHEY, CDR2 SMNVEV, per germline (reference sequence). CDR3 length equals 14 residues. V shed 5 bases, J shed 5 bases, and the junction held 6 bases outside the gene matches. CD4+ T cells that had been cultured provided DNA sequenced with the Oncomine TCR Beta short-read assay. TCRdb reanalysed the PCR reads using MiXCR and keeps one entry per CDR3 protein. The repertoire includes roughly 11,000 distinct CDR3 sequences, about 41% of them detected once, and more than 9% sits in the top ten. The sample consisted of CD4+ T cells from blood, cultured in vitro, taken after SARS-CoV-2 vaccination. The source of this sequence is a human donor who had recovered from COVID-19. This sequence joins TRBV27 and TRBJ1-2, with 9 bases matching TRBD1. The CDR3 DNA sequence: TGTGCCAGCAGTACGACCGGGACAGGGTATGGCTACACCTTC. Protein sequence: CASSTTGTGYGYTF.